The next 21 T cell receptor beta chains were all read from a single sample in a study of T cell responses to AZD1222 COVID-19 vaccine. Data came from immunoSEQ multiplex PCR; TCRdb stores just in-frame clones and leaves some out. The sample records roughly 100,000 clones, over 90% being singletons. The sequencing used peripheral blood, collected on day 0 of AZD1222 vaccination. The receptors were sampled from an adult in good health.

This clone appeared once. V and J are TRBV24-1 and TRBJ2-4; D may be TRBD1 (7 bases). V gave up 9 bases and J gave up 2 bases, with 13 bases separating them. The CDR3 covers 14 residues. Germline V lookup: CDR1 KGHDR, CDR2 SFDVKD. CDR3 sequence: CATEAGGTKNIQYF. The CDR3 DNA sequence: TGTGCCACCGAGGCAGGGGGGACCAAAAACATTCAGTACTTC.

The rearrangement joins TRBV19 to TRBJ1-6; D not certain. Per germline, CDR1 LNHDA and CDR2 SQIVND (reference sequence). V lost 6 bases to trimming and J lost 8 bases, with 11 bases between them. The CDR3 consists of 13 residues. The CDR3: CASRNQVYSPLHF. The CDR3 DNA is TGTGCCAGTAGGAATCAGGTTTATTCACCCCTCCACTTT.

This sequence joins TRBV7-2 and TRBJ2-7, with TRBD1 matching over 7 bases. V was pared by 6 bases and J by 4 bases, with 15 bases of the junction left unmatched. This CDR3 is built from 16 residues. Germline CDR1 reads SGHTA; CDR2 reads FQGNSA. This CDR3 is CASSFILGTDMYEQYF. The CDR3 bases are TGTGCCAGCAGTTTCATCCTCGGGACAGACATGTACGAGCAGTACTTC. The entire variable domain, with the rest obtained from reference TRBV7-2 and TRBJ2-7, is as follows: GAGVSQSPSNKVTEKGKDVELRCDPISGHTALYWYRQSLGQGLEFLIYFQGNSAPDKSGLPSDRFSAERTGGSVSTLTIQRTQQEDSAVYLCASSFILGTDMYEQYFGPGTRLTVT.

J is TRBJ1-4 and V is TRBV18, with D possibly being TRBD1 (6 bases). Germline CDR1 and CDR2: KGHSH and LQKENI. This CDR3 comprises 13 residues. Trimming took 9 bases from V and 7 from J, leaving 15 bases between them. The CDR3 region has the DNA TGTGCCAGTAAATACAGGGATGGTGAAAAACTGTTTTTT. Translating it yields CASKYRDGEKLFF.

This chain joins TRBV11-3 and TRBJ2-5; D is perhaps TRBD1 (5 bases). V lost 2 bases to trimming and J lost 2 bases, with 15 bases between them. The CDR3 has 16 residues. From germline, CDR1 is SGHNT and CDR2 YENEEA. The CDR3, as DNA: TGTGCCAGCAGCTTATCCGCTTTGGGGCATCAAGAGACCCAGTACTTC. Its translation: CASSLSALGHQETQYF.

V gene TRBV6-5 combines with J gene TRBJ1-1, with D uncertain. The V end was cut by 5 bases, the J end by 2 bases, with 9 bases between. This CDR3 contains 13 residues. Germline CDR1 is MNHEY and CDR2 is SVGAGI. The CDR3 reads CASSRTANTEAFF. The CDR3 nucleotides read TGTGCCAGCAGTAGGACGGCTAACACTGAAGCTTTCTTT.

This sequence joins TRBV6-5 and TRBJ2-3; TRBD2 aligns across 7 bases. The CDR3 runs to 14 residues. Germline values: CDR1 MNHEY, CDR2 SVGAGI. Germline trimming cut 6 bases from V and 5 bases from J; bases unmatched to any gene: 8. This CDR3 is CASRRSGMGDTQYF. The CDR3 nucleotides read TGTGCCAGCAGAAGAAGCGGGATGGGAGATACGCAGTATTTT.

The rearrangement joins TRBV6-1 to TRBJ1-1, with D unclear. The CDR3 sequence is 11 residues long. V was shortened by 6 bases and J by 1 base, with 3 bases between the two germline ends. Germline V gives CDR1 MNHNS, CDR2 SASEGT. The CDR3 here is CASRQNTEAFF. In DNA form, the CDR3 reads TGTGCCAGCAGACAGAACACTGAAGCTTTCTTT.

The rearrangement uses TRBV7-2 and TRBJ2-1, with D unresolved. The CDR3 runs to 16 residues. The ends were cut back, 0 bases at V and 0 bases at J, with 9 bases in the middle. Germline CDR1 and CDR2: SGHTA and FQGNSA. CDR3 coding DNA: TGTGCCAGCAGCTTAGCCGTCTACAGCTCCTACAATGAGCAGTTCTTC. It specifies CASSLAVYSSYNEQFF.

Only one count was recorded for this clone. The V and J genes are TRBV7-2 and TRBJ2-3; a weak D match, TRBD2 (6 bases). V was cut by 4 bases and J by 2 bases, with 13 bases left in between. Germline V gene sequence: CDR1 SGHTA, CDR2 FQGNSA. The CDR3 runs 15 residues. CDR3 nucleotides: TGTGCCAGCAGCTCGGACTACCTTTCCACAGATACGCAGTATTTT. Translating it yields CASSSDYLSTDTQYF.

The CDR3 loop reads CASSLTPLGETQYF. The CDR3 nucleotides read TGTGCCAGCAGCTTAACTCCTCTCGGAGAGACCCAGTACTTC. V usage is TRBV7-2 and J usage is TRBJ2-5; no definite D call. CDR3 size: 14 residues. V lost 2 bases and J lost 4, with 11 bases in between. Per germline, CDR1 SGHTA and CDR2 FQGNSA.

The sample holds one count of this clone. This chain joins TRBV11-2 and TRBJ1-1; perhaps TRBD1 as D (6 bases). This CDR3 has 15 residues. The V end lost 3 bases, the J end lost 3 bases, and 14 bases lay between the germline ends. Germline assignment: CDR1 SGHAT and CDR2 FQNNGV. Here the CDR3 reads CASSFRGHKDTEAFF. The CDR3 DNA reads as TGTGCCAGCAGCTTTCGGGGGCATAAGGACACTGAAGCTTTCTTT.

This rearrangement joins TRBV6-7 to TRBJ2-7; TRBD1 aligns across 8 bases. TRBV6-7 is an open reading frame, and its role is uncertain. Trimming cost V 5 bases and J 3 bases; bases outside gene matches: 15. The length of the CDR3 is 17 residues. For the CDR3, the DNA is TGTGCCAGCAGTCGTTGCTCTAAGACAGGGGATCACTACGAGCAGTACTTC. Protein product: CASSRCSKTGDHYEQYF.

The rearrangement links TRBV5-1 to TRBJ2-3, with D unresolved. CDR3 length: 15 amino acids. Deletions cut 0 bases from V and 2 bases from J, with 10 bases between. CDR1 and CDR2 (germline): SGHRS, YFSETQ. The CDR3 coding sequence is TGCGCCAGCAGCTTGGAGGCAGGAGACACAGATACGCAGTATTTT. Its translation is CASSLEAGDTDTQYF.

This sequence joins TRBV3-1 (or the pseudogene TRBV3-2) and TRBJ2-1; D remains unclear. Germline lookup yields CDR1 LGHDT and CDR2 YNNKEL (reference sequence). Trimming removed 3 bases from V and 9 bases from J, with 12 bases in between. The CDR3 has 13 residues. In DNA form, the CDR3 reads TGTGCCAGCAGCCAGGACCGTGGGTCTGAGCAGTTCTTC. Its translation is CASSQDRGSEQFF.

The chain is built from TRBV11-2 and TRBJ2-3; the match to TRBD2 covers 9 bases. The germline V gene encodes CDR1 SGHAT and CDR2 FQNNGV. V gave up 5 bases and J gave up 6 bases; unmatched junction bases: 12. The CDR3 runs to 16 residues. CDR3 nucleotide sequence: TGTGCCAGCAGCGTATACGCGGGAGGGCCCTCTGATACGCAGTATTTT. This translates into CASSVYAGGPSDTQYF. The full variable domain, completed using reference TRBV11-2 and TRBJ2-3, is EAGVAQSPRYKIIEKRQSVAFWCNPISGHATLYWYQQILGQGPKLLIQFQNNGVVDDSQLPKDRFSAERLKGVDSTLKIQPAKLEDSAVYLCASSVYAGGPSDTQYFGPGTRLTVL.

This chain connects TRBV19 to TRBJ1-2; 9 bases fit TRBD1. The CDR3 sequence is 14 residues long. With 4 bases clipped from V and 8 bases from J, the junction kept 8 bases outside the gene matches. Looked up from germline, CDR1 is LNHDA and CDR2 is SQIVND (reference sequence). In DNA, the CDR3 is TGTGCCAGTAGTACGGCGACAGGGGGTATGGGCTACACCTTC. Translated: CASSTATGGMGYTF.

The chain couples TRBV7-6 to TRBJ2-3; no clear D gene. Trimming took off 1 base at V and 0 bases at J, with 8 bases between the two ends. This CDR3 contains 15 residues. Germline CDR1 and CDR2: SGHVS and FNYEAQ. CDR3 loop: CASSLVAESTDTQYF. Written as DNA, the CDR3 is TGTGCCAGCAGCTTAGTGGCGGAGAGCACAGATACGCAGTATTTT.

The chain recombines TRBV7-2 with TRBJ2-1, with TRBD1 matching 7 bases. CDR3 size: 14 residues. The J segment lost 5 bases and the V segment lost 5 bases, leaving 6 bases of the junction unmatched. CDR1 is SGHTA and CDR2 is FQGNSA in the germline V gene. The CDR3 DNA reads TGTGCCAGCAGCCCGAGGGGGCCCAACAATGAGCAGTTCTTC. It codes for CASSPRGPNNEQFF. Full variable domain (rest looked up from reference TRBV7-2 and TRBJ2-1): GAGVSQSPSNKVTEKGKDVELRCDPISGHTALYWYRQSLGQGLEFLIYFQGNSAPDKSGLPSDRFSAERTGGSVSTLTIQRTQQEDSAVYLCASSPRGPNNEQFFGPGTRLTVL.

The CDR3 DNA sequence: TGTGCCAGCAGCCTAGGGACAGTTAATTCACCCCTCCACTTT. Translating it yields CASSLGTVNSPLHF. This chain connects TRBV5-6 to TRBJ1-6; 7 nucleotides match TRBD1. The CDR3 length is 14 residues. The V segment lost 4 bases and the J segment 6 bases; nucleotides outside the gene matches: 4. CDR1 SGHDT and CDR2 YYEEEE come from the germline V gene.

The CDR3 DNA is TGTGCCAGCAGTTTATTCGCCGAGCGGGAGGGCGGGGAGCTGTTTTTT. It is translated as CASSLFAEREGGELFF. The chain is built from TRBV27 and TRBJ2-2; TRBD2 agrees at 10 bases. Per the germline V gene, CDR1 is MNHEY and CDR2 is SMNVEV (reference sequence). The CDR3 has 16 residues. J gave up 7 bases and V 1 base, and 6 bases lay outside the gene matches.